The 27 T cell receptor beta chains in this list originate from one sample, sequenced in a study of T cell responses to AZD1222 COVID-19 vaccine. Sequencing used immunoSEQ multiplex PCR; TCRdb keeps in-frame clones, though not all of them. The sample has tens of thousands of clones, around 87% seen once. The specimen was peripheral blood, collected on day 0 of AZD1222 vaccination. The receptors stem from an adult in good health.

The chain couples TRBV18 to TRBJ2-7; D possibly corresponds to TRBD1 (6 bases). This CDR3 comprises 15 residues. Trimming shortened V by 3 bases and J by 9 bases, and 21 bases separated the two germline ends. Germline CDR1 KGHSH, CDR2 LQKENI. The CDR3 coding sequence is TGTGCCAGCTCACCGCTCGAGACAGGCCTAGATTGGCAGTACTTC. The encoded protein is CASSPLETGLDWQYF. Based on the CDR3 plus reference TRBV18 and TRBJ2-7, the full variable domain is NAGVMQNPRHLVRRRGQEARLRCSPMKGHSHVYWYRQLPEEGLKFMVYLQKENIIDESGMPKERFSAEFPKEGPSILRIQQVVRGDSAAYFCASSPLETGLDWQYFGPGTRLTVT.

The V call is TRBV27, the J call TRBJ2-5; 13 bases match TRBD2. This CDR3 contains 17 residues. CDR1 MNHEY and CDR2 SMNVEV come from the germline V gene (reference sequence). V was clipped by 5 bases and J by 0 bases; unmatched bases: 6. CDR3 bases: TGTGCCAGCAGTGCTACCGGGACTAGCGGGAACCAAGAGACCCAGTACTTC. Protein product: CASSATGTSGNQETQYF.

The chain carries TRBV19 and TRBJ2-1, with TRBD1 identical over 10 bases. The germline V gene has CDR1 LNHDA and CDR2 SQIVND (reference sequence). Germline trimming cut 5 bases from V and 9 bases from J; bases unmatched to any gene: 13. The CDR3 consists of 16 residues. CDR3 residues: CASSSPGTGEVREQFF. In DNA, the CDR3 is TGTGCCAGTAGTTCCCCCGGGACAGGGGAGGTCCGTGAGCAGTTCTTC.

The genes are TRBV9 and TRBJ2-1; 8 bases fit TRBD2. Trimming removed 3 bases from V and 3 bases from J; junction bases left unmatched: 14. The CDR3 loop spans 18 amino acids. Germline V CDR1 and CDR2: SGDLS, YYNGEE. The CDR3 here is CASSAGTSSAFLYNEQFF. The CDR3 nucleotides read TGTGCCAGCAGCGCCGGGACTAGTTCCGCGTTTCTCTACAATGAGCAGTTCTTC.

V and J are TRBV9 and TRBJ2-2; D might be TRBD2 (5 bases). The V gene lost 4 bases and the J gene lost 6 bases, with 16 bases spanning the gap. The germline V gene has CDR1 SGDLS and CDR2 YYNGEE. The CDR3 is 15 amino acids. The CDR3 is CASSLEAPRAGELFF. The CDR3 DNA reads as TGTGCCAGCAGCTTAGAGGCCCCGAGGGCCGGGGAGCTGTTTTTT.

The chain links TRBV6-5 to TRBJ2-3; 9 nucleotides line up with TRBD2. This CDR3 has 16 amino acids. The germline V gene has CDR1 MNHEY and CDR2 SVGAGI. The ends lost 0 bases at V and 8 bases at J; junction bases unmatched: 9. CDR3 loop: CASSYSFSGGLATQYF. The CDR3 nucleotides read TGTGCCAGCAGTTACTCGTTTTCAGGGGGACTAGCTACGCAGTATTTT.

The chain carries TRBV19 and TRBJ2-2, with a tentative D call TRBD1 (5 bases). The germline V gene encodes CDR1 LNHDA and CDR2 SQIVND (reference sequence). CDR3 length: 16 amino acids. V was shortened by 6 bases and J by 4 bases, with 18 bases between the two germline ends. CDR3 loop: CASSIRSGQGTGELFF. The DNA for the CDR3 is TGTGCCAGTAGCATACGGTCCGGGCAGGGCACCGGGGAGCTGTTTTTT.

The chain joins TRBV4-2 to TRBJ1-5, with a tentative D call TRBD1 (6 bases). The V gene lost 1 base and the J gene lost 0 bases, with 10 bases spanning the gap. Germline CDR1 is LGHNA and CDR2 is YNFKEQ. This CDR3 has 16 residues. CDR3 residues: CASSQGGQPSNQPQHF. The CDR3 DNA is TGTGCCAGCAGCCAAGGGGGACAACCTAGCAATCAGCCCCAGCATTTT.

This clone qualifies as medium-sized. The chain has TRBV6-2 or TRBV6-3 and TRBJ2-7, with D tentatively TRBD1 (5 bases). Germline assignment: CDR1 MNHEY and CDR2 SVGEGT. The CDR3 runs to 13 residues. The V and J ends lost 5 bases and 7 bases respectively, with 15 bases between them. CDR3 nucleotide sequence: TGTGCCAGCAGTAAGAGACAGCCCTTGGAGCAGTACTTC. Protein: CASSKRQPLEQYF.

The chain joins TRBV6-1 to TRBJ1-1; D is perhaps TRBD1 (5 bases). The germline gives CDR1 MNHNS, CDR2 SASEGT. The CDR3 loop spans 16 amino acids. The germline V and J ends were trimmed by 8 bases and 0 bases, with 19 bases remaining between them. The CDR3 loop is CASRGVFRGLNTEAFF. The DNA of the CDR3 is TGTGCCAGCCGTGGGGTTTTTAGGGGCCTGAACACTGAAGCTTTCTTT.

This clone has just a few counts. The gene calls are TRBV12-2 and TRBJ1-2. TRBV12-2 is deemed a pseudogene. The CDR3 runs to 15 residues. In DNA form, the CDR3 reads TGTGCAAGTCGCTTAGATGGGGTCGGTAACTATGGCTACACCTTC. Protein: CASRLDGVGNYGYTF.

This clone turned up a few times. The J gene is TRBJ2-7, the V gene TRBV7-3, with D tentatively TRBD1 or TRBD2 (7 bases each). Germline-derived CDR1 and CDR2 are SGHTA and FQGTGA. This CDR3 contains 13 residues. V gave up 8 bases and J gave up 2 bases, with 13 bases separating them. CDR3 in amino acids: CASSQGGPYEQYF. DNA of the CDR3: TGTGCCAGCTCGCAGGGGGGGCCCTACGAGCAGTACTTC.

The chain couples TRBV29-1 to TRBJ1-2; D remains unclear. V was trimmed by 2 bases and J by 4 bases, leaving 20 bases between them. Germline values: CDR1 SQVTM, CDR2 ANQGSEA. The CDR3 contains 16 residues. In DNA form, the CDR3 reads TGCAGCGTTGAATTCCGGGCCACAAAGATTATCTATGGCTACACCTTC. It yields the protein CSVEFRATKIIYGYTF.

This sequence joins TRBV6-6 and TRBJ2-6; no clear D gene. This CDR3 region has 16 residues. Germline CDR1 reads MNHNY; CDR2 reads SVGAGI (reference sequence). V was shortened by 2 bases and J by 2 bases, with 10 bases between the two germline ends. CDR3 sequence: CASSYLGGTGANVLTF. CDR3 DNA sequence: TGTGCCAGCAGTTACCTAGGTGGAACTGGGGCCAACGTCCTGACTTTC.

The chain employs TRBV18 and TRBJ1-2, with D perhaps matching TRBD1 (6 bases). V lost 2 bases and J 4 bases, leaving 11 bases between the germline ends. CDR1 and CDR2 from the germline V gene are KGHSH and LQKENI. The CDR3 contains 14 residues. The DNA of the CDR3 is TGTGCCAGCTCACCATATGCAGGGGTCTATGGCTACACCTTC. It encodes CASSPYAGVYGYTF.

The rearrangement uses TRBV18 and TRBJ1-2; D gene ambiguous. V gave up 1 base and J gave up 2 bases, with 8 bases separating them. This CDR3 is built from 14 residues. CDR1 is KGHSH and CDR2 is LQKENI in the germline V gene. As DNA, the CDR3 is TGTGCCAGCTCACCACGGGAAGGGAACTATGGCTACACCTTC. Its protein is CASSPREGNYGYTF. Looking up the rest from reference TRBV18 and TRBJ1-2 gives the full variable domain: NAGVMQNPRHLVRRRGQEARLRCSPMKGHSHVYWYRQLPEEGLKFMVYLQKENIIDESGMPKERFSAEFPKEGPSILRIQQVVRGDSAAYFCASSPREGNYGYTFGSGTRLTVV.

The sample holds one count of this clone. The chain joins TRBV4-1 to TRBJ2-2, with D uncertain. The germline V and J ends were trimmed by 0 bases and 2 bases, with 4 bases remaining between them. The CDR3 sequence is 14 residues long. CDR1 MGHRA and CDR2 YSYEKL come from the germline V gene. CDR3 bases: TGCGCCAGCAGCCAAGATCCTAACACCGGGGAGCTGTTTTTT. It yields the protein CASSQDPNTGELFF.

The V and J genes are TRBV6-4 and TRBJ2-1, with 14 bases identical to TRBD2. Germline values: CDR1 MRHNA, CDR2 SNTAGT. The CDR3 runs 14 residues. V shed 6 bases and J 9 bases; nucleotides not matched to a gene: 4. CDR3 bases: TGTGCCAGCAGCCACGGGACTAGCGGGGGTGAGCAGTTCTTC. Encoded protein: CASSHGTSGGEQFF.

The V and J genes are TRBV14 and TRBJ1-1; D is unclear. The CDR3 spans 14 residues. Germline loops: CDR1 SGHDN, CDR2 FVKESK. The ends were cut back, 2 bases at V and 3 bases at J, with 10 bases in the middle. DNA of the CDR3: TGTGCCAGCAGCCAACTTCTTCCGGACACTGAAGCTTTCTTT. Translated, it gives CASSQLLPDTEAFF.

V gene TRBV5-1 combines with J gene TRBJ1-2; 7 bases align to TRBD1. This CDR3 comprises 14 residues. Trimming took 1 base from V and 7 from J; bases not matched to a gene: 7. CDR1 and CDR2 from the germline V gene are SGHRS and YFSETQ. The CDR3 loop reads CASSLSGGVGGYTF. The DNA of the CDR3 is TGCGCCAGCAGCTTGTCAGGGGGGGTCGGTGGCTACACCTTC.

The chain is built from TRBV7-9 and TRBJ2-2, with a weak D call TRBD2 (5 bases). Trimming took off 4 bases at V and 1 base at J, with 13 bases between the two ends. Germline V gene data show CDR1 as SEHNR and CDR2 as FQNEAQ (reference sequence). CDR3 length equals 16 residues. CDR3 nucleotide sequence: TGTGCCAGCAGCTCGTGGACTTCCCGGAACACCGGGGAGCTGTTTTTT. This translates into CASSSWTSRNTGELFF.

The chain combines TRBV9 with TRBJ2-7, with D perhaps TRBD2 (5 bases). Germline V gives CDR1 SGDLS, CDR2 YYNGEE. The CDR3 is 15 residues long. Trimming took 0 bases from V and 2 from J, leaving 12 bases between them. Written as DNA, the CDR3 is TGTGCCAGCAGCGTAGGCGGGTCAGGTACCTACGAGCAGTACTTC. Translation gives CASSVGGSGTYEQYF.

V is TRBV13 and J is TRBJ2-6; 16 bases are a match to TRBD2. Germline lookup yields CDR1 PRHDT and CDR2 FYEKMQ (reference sequence). V trimming: 5 bases; J trimming: 4 bases; junction bases outside the gene matches: 5. The CDR3 contains 18 residues. CDR3 loop: CASSVGLAGGRGANVLTF. In nucleotides, the CDR3 is TGTGCCAGCAGCGTGGGACTAGCGGGGGGGCGCGGGGCCAACGTCCTGACTTTC.

The genes are TRBV24-1 and TRBJ1-4; no definite D call. This CDR3 has 14 amino acids. The V end lost 4 bases, the J end lost 6 bases, and 11 bases lay between the germline ends. Germline CDR1 reads KGHDR; CDR2 reads SFDVKD. The CDR3 DNA reads TGTGCCACCAGTGACCGTACTGCGGATGAAAAACTGTTTTTT. Its translation: CATSDRTADEKLFF.

The V call is TRBV11-2, the J call TRBJ1-5; D may be TRBD1 (6 bases). Germline-derived CDR1 and CDR2 are SGHAT and FQNNGV. This CDR3 has 15 residues. V was pared by 2 bases and J by 5 bases, with 13 bases between. The CDR3 protein is CASSLTGRSDQPQHF. Here the CDR3 DNA reads TGTGCCAGCAGCTTAACAGGGAGATCGGATCAGCCCCAGCATTTT.

The chain links TRBV5-1 to TRBJ1-1, with a weak D call TRBD1 (5 bases). V dropped 0 bases and J dropped 3 bases, with 15 bases sitting between them. CDR3 length: 16 residues. Looked up from germline, CDR1 is SGHRS and CDR2 is YFSETQ. In DNA form, the CDR3 reads TGCGCCAGCAGCTTGGTAGTTGGGACGGCACACACTGAAGCTTTCTTT. It yields the protein CASSLVVGTAHTEAFF.

The V gene is TRBV18, the J gene TRBJ2-1; 7 bases are shared with TRBD1. This CDR3 has 13 amino acids. The J segment lost 6 bases and the V segment lost 6 bases, leaving 5 bases of the junction unmatched. Germline loops: CDR1 KGHSH, CDR2 LQKENI. The CDR3 spells CASSPGTANEQFF. CDR3 coding DNA: TGTGCCAGCTCCCCTGGGACAGCCAATGAGCAGTTCTTC.